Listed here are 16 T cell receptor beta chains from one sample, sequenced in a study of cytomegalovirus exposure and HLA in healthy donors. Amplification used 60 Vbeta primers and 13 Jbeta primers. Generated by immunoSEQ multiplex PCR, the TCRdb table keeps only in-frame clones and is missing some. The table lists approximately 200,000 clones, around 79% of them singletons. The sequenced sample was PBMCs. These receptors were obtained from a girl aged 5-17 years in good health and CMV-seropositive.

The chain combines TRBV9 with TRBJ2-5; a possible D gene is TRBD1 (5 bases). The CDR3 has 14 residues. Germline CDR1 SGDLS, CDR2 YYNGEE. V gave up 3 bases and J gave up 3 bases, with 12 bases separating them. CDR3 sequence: CASSARQSEETQYF. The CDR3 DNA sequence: TGTGCCAGCAGCGCCCGACAGTCCGAAGAGACCCAGTACTTC.

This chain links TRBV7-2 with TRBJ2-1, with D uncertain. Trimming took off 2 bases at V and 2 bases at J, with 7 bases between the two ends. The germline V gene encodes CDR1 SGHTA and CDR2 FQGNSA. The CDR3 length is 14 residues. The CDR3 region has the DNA TGTGCCAGCAGCTTATCCGCGGCCTACAATGAGCAGTTCTTC. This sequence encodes CASSLSAAYNEQFF.

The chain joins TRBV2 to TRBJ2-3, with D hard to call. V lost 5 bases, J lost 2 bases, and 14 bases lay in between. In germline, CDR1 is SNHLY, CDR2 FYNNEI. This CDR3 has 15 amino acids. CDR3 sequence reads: CASSSDTQYTDTQYF. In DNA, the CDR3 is TGTGCCAGCAGTTCTGACACGCAGTACACAGATACGCAGTATTTT.

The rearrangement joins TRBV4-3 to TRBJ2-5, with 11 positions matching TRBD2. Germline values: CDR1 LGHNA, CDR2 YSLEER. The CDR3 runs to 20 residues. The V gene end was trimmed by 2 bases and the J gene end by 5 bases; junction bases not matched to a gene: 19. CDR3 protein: CASSQTLTGWVAGGRETQYF. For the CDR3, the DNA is TGCGCCAGCAGCCAAACCCTAACGGGATGGGTAGCGGGGGGGCGGGAGACCCAGTACTTC.

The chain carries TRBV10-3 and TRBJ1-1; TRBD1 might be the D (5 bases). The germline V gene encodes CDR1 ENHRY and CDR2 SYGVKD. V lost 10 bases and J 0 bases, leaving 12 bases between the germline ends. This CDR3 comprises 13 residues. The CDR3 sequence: CATHGQLNTEAFF. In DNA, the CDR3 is TGTGCCACACACGGACAATTGAACACTGAAGCTTTCTTT.

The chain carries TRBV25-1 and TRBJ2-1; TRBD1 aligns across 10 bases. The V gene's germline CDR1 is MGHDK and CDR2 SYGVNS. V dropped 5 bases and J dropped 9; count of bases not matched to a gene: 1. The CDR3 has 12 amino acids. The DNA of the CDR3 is TGTGCCAGCAGTCGACAGGGGGCTGAGCAGTTCTTC. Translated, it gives CASSRQGAEQFF. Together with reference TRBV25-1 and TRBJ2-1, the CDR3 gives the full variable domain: EADIYQTPRYLVIGTGKKITLECSQTMGHDKMYWYQQDPGMELHLIHYSYGVNSTEKGDLSSESTVSRIRTEHFPLTLESARPSHTSQYLCASSRQGAEQFFGPGTRLTVL.

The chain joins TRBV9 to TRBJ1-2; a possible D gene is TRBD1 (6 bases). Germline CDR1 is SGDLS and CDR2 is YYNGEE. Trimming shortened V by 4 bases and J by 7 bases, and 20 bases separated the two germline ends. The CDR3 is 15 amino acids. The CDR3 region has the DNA TGTGCCAGCAGCCTAGTTGGAGGGGGGGGCAGTGGCTACACCTTC. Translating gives CASSLVGGGGSGYTF.

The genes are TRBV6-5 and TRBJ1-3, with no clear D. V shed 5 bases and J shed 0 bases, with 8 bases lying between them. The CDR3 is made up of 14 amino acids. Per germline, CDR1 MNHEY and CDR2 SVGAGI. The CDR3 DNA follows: TGTGCCAGCAGTAACCAGCGCTCTGGAAACACCATATATTTT. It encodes CASSNQRSGNTIYF.

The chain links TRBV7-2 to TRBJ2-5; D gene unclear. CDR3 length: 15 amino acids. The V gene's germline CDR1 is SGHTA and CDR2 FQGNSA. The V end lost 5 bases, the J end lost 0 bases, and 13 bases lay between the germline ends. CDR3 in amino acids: CASSPGQVNQETQYF. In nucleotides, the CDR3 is TGTGCCAGCAGCCCAGGTCAGGTAAACCAAGAGACCCAGTACTTC. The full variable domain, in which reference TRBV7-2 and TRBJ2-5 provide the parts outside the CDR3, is GAGVSQSPSNKVTEKGKDVELRCDPISGHTALYWYRQSLGQGLEFLIYFQGNSAPDKSGLPSDRFSAERTGGSVSTLTIQRTQQEDSAVYLCASSPGQVNQETQYFGPGTRLLVL.

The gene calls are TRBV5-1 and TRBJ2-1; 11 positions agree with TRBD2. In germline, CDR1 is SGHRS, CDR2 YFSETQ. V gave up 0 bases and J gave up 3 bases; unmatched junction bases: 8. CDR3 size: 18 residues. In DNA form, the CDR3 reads TGCGCCAGCAGCTTGGAGGGTAGCGGGGGGGTCAGCTACAATGAGCAGTTCTTC. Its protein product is CASSLEGSGGVSYNEQFF.

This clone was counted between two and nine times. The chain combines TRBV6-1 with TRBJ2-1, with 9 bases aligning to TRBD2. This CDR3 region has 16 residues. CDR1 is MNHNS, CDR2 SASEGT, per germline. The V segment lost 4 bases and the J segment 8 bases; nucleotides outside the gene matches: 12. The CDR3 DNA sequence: TGTGCCAGCAGTGCCGACTTGGGTAGCGGGGGCCATGAGCAGTTCTTC. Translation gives CASSADLGSGGHEQFF.

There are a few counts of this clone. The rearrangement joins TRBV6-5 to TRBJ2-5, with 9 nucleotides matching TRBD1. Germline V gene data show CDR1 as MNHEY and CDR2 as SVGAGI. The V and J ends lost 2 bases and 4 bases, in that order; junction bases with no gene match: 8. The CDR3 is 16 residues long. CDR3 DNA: TGTGCCAGCAGTTACGAAATGAAGACAGGGGGAGAGACCCAGTACTTC. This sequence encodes CASSYEMKTGGETQYF.

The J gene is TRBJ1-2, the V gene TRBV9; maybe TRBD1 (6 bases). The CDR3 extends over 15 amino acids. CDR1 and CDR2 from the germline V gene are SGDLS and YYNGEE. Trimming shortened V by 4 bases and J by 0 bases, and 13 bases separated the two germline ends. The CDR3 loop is CASSFTTGPNYGYTF. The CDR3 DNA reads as TGTGCCAGCAGCTTTACGACAGGCCCTAACTATGGCTACACCTTC.

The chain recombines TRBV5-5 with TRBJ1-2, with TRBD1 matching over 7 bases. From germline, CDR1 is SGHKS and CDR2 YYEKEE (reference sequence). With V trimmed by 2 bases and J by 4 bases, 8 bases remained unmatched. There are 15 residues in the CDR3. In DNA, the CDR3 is TGTGCCAGCAGCTTACACGACAGGGACCCCTATGGCTACACCTTC. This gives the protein CASSLHDRDPYGYTF.

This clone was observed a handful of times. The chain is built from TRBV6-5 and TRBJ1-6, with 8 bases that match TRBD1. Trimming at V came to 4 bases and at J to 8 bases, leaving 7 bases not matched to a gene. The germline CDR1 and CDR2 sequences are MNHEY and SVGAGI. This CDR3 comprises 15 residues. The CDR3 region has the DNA TGTGCCAGCAGTTCGACCAGGGACAGGCATTCACCCCTCCACTTT. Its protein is CASSSTRDRHSPLHF.

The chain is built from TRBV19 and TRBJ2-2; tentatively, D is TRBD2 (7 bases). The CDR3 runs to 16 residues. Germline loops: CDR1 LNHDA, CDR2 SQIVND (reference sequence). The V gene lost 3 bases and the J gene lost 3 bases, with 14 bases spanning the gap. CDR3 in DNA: TGTGCCAGTAGTATCCCCCGGGGGGCCCACACCGGGGAGCTGTTTTTT. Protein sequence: CASSIPRGAHTGELFF. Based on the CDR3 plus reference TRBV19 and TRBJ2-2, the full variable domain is DGGITQSPKYLFRKEGQNVTLSCEQNLNHDAMYWYRQDPGQGLRLIYYSQIVNDFQKGDIAEGYSVSREKKESFPLTVTSAQKNPTAFYLCASSIPRGAHTGELFFGEGSRLTVL.